The TCR beta chain described here comes from a study of tumor-infiltrating lymphocytes in primary liver carcinoma. As concerns this clonotype: A much larger clone differs from this one at a single base, so this may be a read error.

Unsorted bulk tissue, about 19-32 mg of it, served as the source for co-extraction of RNA and DNA. Germline values: CDR1 SEHNR, CDR2 FQNEAQ (reference sequence). Trimming took off 2 bases at V and 2 bases at J, with 9 bases between the two ends. This CDR3 contains 14 residues. TCR beta cDNA came from roughly 0.45 ug total RNA, primed with a constant-region primer. Sequencing libraries for TCR beta derived from three nested multiplex PCR rounds that used slightly modified ARM-PCR. In the first two PCR rounds, TRBV1-TRBV30 forward primers were paired with a C-beta reverse primer, and each round lasted 10 cycles. TCRdb re-derived calls from the multiplex PCR reads in MiXCR, one entry per CDR3 protein. This table holds 100,000 to 150,000 distinct CDR3 sequences, around 60% found once.

V is TRBV7-9 and J is TRBJ1-2; no clear D. The source is a woman aged 60 to 75 with primary liver carcinoma and hepatitis B virus infection. The specimen was liver tumor tissue from sampling region 3. Documented subset: tumor region T3, left-lateral pole. The CDR3 region has the DNA TGTGCCAGCAGCTTAACTGGCCAGAACTATGGCTACACCTTC. Translating gives CASSLTGQNYGYTF.